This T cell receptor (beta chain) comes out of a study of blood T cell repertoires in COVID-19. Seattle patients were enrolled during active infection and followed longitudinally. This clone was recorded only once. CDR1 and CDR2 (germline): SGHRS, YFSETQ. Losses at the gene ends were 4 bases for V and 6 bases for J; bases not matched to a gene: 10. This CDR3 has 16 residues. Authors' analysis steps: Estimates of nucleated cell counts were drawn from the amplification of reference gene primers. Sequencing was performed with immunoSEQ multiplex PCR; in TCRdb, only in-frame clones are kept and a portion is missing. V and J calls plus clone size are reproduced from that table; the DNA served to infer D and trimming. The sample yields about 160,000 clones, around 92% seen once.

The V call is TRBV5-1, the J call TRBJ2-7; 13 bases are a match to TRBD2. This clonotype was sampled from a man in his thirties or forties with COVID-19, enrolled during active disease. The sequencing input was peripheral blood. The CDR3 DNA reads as TGCGCCAGCAGCCCCACCCTCGGACTAGCGGGGGTCGAGCAGTACTTC. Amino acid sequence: CASSPTLGLAGVEQYF.